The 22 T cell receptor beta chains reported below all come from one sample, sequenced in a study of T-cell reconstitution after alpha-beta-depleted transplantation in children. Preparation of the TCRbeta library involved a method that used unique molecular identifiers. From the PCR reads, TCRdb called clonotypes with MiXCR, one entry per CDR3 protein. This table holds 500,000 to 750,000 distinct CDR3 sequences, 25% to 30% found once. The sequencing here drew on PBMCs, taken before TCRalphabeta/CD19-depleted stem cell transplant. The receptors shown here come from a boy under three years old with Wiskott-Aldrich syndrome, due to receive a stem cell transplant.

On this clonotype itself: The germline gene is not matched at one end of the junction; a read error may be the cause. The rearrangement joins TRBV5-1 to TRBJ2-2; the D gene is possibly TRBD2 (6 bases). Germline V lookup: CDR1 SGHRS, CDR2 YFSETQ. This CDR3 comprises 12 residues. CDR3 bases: TGCGCCAGCAGCGCAGCCACCGGGGGGCTGTTTTTT. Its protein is CASSAATGGLFF.

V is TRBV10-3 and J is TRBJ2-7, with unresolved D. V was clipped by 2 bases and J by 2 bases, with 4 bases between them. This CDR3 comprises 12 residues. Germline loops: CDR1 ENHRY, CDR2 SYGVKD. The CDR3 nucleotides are TGTGCCATCAGTGAGAACACCTACGAGCAGTACTTC. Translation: CAISENTYEQYF.

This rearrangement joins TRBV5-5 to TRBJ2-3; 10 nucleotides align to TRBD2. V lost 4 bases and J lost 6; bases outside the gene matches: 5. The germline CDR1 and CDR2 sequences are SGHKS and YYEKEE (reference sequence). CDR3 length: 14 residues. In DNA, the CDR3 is TGTGCCAGCAGCGCCCTAGCGGGAGTCGATACGCAGTATTTT. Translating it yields CASSALAGVDTQYF.

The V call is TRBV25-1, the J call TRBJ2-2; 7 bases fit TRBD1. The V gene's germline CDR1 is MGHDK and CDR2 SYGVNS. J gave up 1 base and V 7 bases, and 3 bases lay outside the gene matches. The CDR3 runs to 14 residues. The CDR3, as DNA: TGTGCCAGCACGGGACAGATGAACACCGGGGAGCTGTTTTTT. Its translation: CASTGQMNTGELFF.

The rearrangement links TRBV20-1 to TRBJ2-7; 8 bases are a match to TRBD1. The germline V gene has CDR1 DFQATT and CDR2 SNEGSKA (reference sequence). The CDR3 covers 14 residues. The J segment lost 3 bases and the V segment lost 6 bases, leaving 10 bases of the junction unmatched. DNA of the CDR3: TGCAGTGCCCCCGACAGGGGAAAAAGCTACGAGCAGTACTTC. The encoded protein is CSAPDRGKSYEQYF.

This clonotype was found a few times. CDR3 protein: CASTFSYENEQFF. The CDR3 DNA sequence: TGTGCCAGCACCTTTTCTTATGAGAATGAGCAGTTCTTC. V is TRBV12-3 or TRBV12-4 and J is TRBJ2-1; D is ambiguous. The CDR3 contains 13 residues. V dropped 7 bases and J dropped 7 bases, with 14 bases sitting between them.

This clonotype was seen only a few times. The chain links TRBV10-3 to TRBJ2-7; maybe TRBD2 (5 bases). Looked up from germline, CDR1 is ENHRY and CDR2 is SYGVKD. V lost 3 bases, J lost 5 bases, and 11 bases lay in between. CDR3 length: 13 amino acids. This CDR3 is CAISDPGFNEQYF. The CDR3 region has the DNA TGTGCCATCAGTGACCCGGGATTCAACGAGCAGTACTTC.

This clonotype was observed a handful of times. CDR3 bases: TGTGCCAGCCCAACGGCGACTAGCGGGAGGGGCGGGGAGCTGTTTTTT. Translation: CASPTATSGRGGELFF. The chain recombines TRBV7-9 with TRBJ2-2; TRBD2 matches at 14 bases. Germline V CDR1 and CDR2: SEHNR, FQNEAQ (reference sequence). The length of the CDR3 is 16 residues. Losses at the gene ends were 8 bases for V and 7 bases for J; bases not matched to a gene: 9.

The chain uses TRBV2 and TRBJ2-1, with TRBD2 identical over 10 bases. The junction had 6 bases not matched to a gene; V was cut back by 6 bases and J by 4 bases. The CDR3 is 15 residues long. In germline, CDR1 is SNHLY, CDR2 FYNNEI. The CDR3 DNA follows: TGTGCCAGCAGCCTACAGCGGGAGGGATACAATGAGCAGTTCTTC. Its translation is CASSLQREGYNEQFF.

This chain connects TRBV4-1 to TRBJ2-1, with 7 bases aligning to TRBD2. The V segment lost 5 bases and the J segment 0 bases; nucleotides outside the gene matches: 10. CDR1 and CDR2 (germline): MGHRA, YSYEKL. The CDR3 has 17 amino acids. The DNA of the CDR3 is TGCGCCAGCAGCGGATACTTCAGGGAGGGCTCCTACAATGAGCAGTTCTTC. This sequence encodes CASSGYFREGSYNEQFF.

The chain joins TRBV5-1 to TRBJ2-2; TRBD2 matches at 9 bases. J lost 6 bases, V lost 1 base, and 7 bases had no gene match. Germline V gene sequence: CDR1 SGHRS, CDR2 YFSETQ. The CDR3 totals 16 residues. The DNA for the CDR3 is TGCGCCAGCAGCTTGCAGCCAGCGGGGGGATCCGGGGAGCTGTTTTTT. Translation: CASSLQPAGGSGELFF.

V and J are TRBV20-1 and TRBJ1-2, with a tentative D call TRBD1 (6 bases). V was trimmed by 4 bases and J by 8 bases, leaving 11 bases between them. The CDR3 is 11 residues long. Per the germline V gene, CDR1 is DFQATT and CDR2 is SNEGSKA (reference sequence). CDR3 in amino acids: CSANRVYGYTF. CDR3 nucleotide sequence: TGCAGTGCTAACAGGGTTTACGGCTACACCTTC.

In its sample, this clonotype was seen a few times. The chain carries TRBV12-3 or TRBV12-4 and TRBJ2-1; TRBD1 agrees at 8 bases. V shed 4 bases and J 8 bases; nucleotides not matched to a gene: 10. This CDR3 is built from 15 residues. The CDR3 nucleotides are TGTGCCAGCAGTTCACCGGGACAGGCGACTTATGAGCAGTTCTTC. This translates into CASSSPGQATYEQFF.

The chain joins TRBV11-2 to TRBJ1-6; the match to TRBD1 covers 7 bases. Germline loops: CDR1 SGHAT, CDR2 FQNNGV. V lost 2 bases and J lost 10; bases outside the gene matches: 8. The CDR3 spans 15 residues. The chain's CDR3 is CASSLTGEGGSPLHF. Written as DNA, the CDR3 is TGTGCCAGCAGCTTAACAGGGGAAGGAGGATCACCCCTCCACTTT. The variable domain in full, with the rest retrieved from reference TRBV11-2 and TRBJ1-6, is EAGVAQSPRYKIIEKRQSVAFWCNPISGHATLYWYQQILGQGPKLLIQFQNNGVVDDSQLPKDRFSAERLKGVDSTLKIQPAKLEDSAVYLCASSLTGEGGSPLHFGNGTRLTVT.

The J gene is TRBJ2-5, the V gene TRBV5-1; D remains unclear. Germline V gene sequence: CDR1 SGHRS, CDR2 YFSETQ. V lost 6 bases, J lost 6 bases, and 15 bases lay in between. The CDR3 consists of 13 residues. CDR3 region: CASNPLGRKTQYF. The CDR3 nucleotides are TGCGCCAGCAACCCGTTGGGCAGAAAGACCCAGTACTTC. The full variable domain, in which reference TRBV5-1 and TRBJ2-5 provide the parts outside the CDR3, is KAGVTQTPRYLIKTRGQQVTLSCSPISGHRSVSWYQQTPGQGLQFLFEYFSETQRNKGNFPGRFSGRQFSNSRSEMNVSTLELGDSALYLCASNPLGRKTQYFGPGTRLLVL.

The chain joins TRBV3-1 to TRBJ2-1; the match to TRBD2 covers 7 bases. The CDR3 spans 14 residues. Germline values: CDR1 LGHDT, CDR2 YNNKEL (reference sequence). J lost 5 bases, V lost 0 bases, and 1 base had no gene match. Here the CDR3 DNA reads TGTGCCAGCAGCCAAGACGGACTAGACAATGAGCAGTTCTTC. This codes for CASSQDGLDNEQFF.

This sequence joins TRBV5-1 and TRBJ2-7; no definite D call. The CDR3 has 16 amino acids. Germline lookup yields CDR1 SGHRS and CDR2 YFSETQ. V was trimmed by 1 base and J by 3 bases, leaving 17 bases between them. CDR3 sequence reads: CASSLRTARGGYEQYF. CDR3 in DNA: TGCGCCAGCAGCTTGAGAACAGCCCGAGGTGGCTACGAGCAGTACTTC. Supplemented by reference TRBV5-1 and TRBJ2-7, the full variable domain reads KAGVTQTPRYLIKTRGQQVTLSCSPISGHRSVSWYQQTPGQGLQFLFEYFSETQRNKGNFPGRFSGRQFSNSRSEMNVSTLELGDSALYLCASSLRTARGGYEQYFGPGTRLTVT.

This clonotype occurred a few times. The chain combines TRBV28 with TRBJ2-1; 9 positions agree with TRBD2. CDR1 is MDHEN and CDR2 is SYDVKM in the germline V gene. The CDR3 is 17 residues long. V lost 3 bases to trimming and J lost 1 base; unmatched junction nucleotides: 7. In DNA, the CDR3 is TGTGCCAGCAGTTTTAGTAGCGGGAGCAGGTCCTACAATGAGCAGTTCTTC. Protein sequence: CASSFSSGSRSYNEQFF.

The CDR3 loop reads CASTPLSGRVRHEQYF. CDR3 coding DNA: TGTGCCAGCACCCCTCTCTCGGGCAGGGTGAGGCACGAGCAGTACTTC. This chain uses TRBV28 with TRBJ2-7; D is possibly TRBD1 (5 bases). Trimming stripped 7 bases from V and 5 bases from J, with 24 bases between. From germline, CDR1 is MDHEN and CDR2 SYDVKM. The CDR3 is 16 residues long.

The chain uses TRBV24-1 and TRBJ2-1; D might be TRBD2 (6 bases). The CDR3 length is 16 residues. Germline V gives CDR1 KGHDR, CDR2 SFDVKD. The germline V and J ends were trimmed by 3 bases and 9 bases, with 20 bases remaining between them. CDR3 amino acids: CATSDASVGRQSEQFF. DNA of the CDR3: TGTGCCACCAGTGATGCTAGCGTTGGGAGGCAGAGTGAGCAGTTCTTC.

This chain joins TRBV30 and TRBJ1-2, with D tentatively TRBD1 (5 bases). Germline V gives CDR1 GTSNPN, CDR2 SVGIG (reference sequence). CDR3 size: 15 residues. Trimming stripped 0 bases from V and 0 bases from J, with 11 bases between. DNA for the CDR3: TGTGCCTGGAGTGTACGGGGGGTTACTAACTATGGCTACACCTTC. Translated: CAWSVRGVTNYGYTF. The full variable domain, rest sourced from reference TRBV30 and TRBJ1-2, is SQTIHQWPATLVQPVGSPLSLECTVEGTSNPNLYWYRQAAGRGLQLLFYSVGIGQISSEVPQNLSASRPQDRQFILSSKKLLLSDSGFYLCAWSVRGVTNYGYTFGSGTRLTVV.

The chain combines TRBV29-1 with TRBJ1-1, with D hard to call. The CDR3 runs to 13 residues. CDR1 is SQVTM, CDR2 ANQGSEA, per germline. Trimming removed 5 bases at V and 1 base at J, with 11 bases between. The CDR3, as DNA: TGCAGCGTTCAAACACAGCCGAACACTGAAGCTTTCTTT. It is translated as CSVQTQPNTEAFF.